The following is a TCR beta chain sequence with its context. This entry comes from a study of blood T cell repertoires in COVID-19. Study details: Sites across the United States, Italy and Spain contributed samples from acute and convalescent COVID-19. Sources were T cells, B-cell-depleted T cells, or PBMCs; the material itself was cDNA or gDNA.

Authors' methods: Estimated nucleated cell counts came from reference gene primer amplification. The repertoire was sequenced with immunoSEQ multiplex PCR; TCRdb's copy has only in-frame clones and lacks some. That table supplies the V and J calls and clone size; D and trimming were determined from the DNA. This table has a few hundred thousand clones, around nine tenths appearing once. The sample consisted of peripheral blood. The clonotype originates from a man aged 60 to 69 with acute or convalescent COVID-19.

Here the CDR3 reads CASSSDRGRNTEAFF. DNA for the CDR3: TGCGCCAGCAGCTCGGACAGGGGCCGGAACACTGAAGCTTTCTTT. The chain uses TRBV5-1 and TRBJ1-1; 9 positions agree with TRBD1. CDR3 length equals 15 residues. V dropped 3 bases and J dropped 1; count of bases not matched to a gene: 4. Germline V CDR1 and CDR2: SGHRS, YFSETQ.